This T cell receptor (beta chain) was profiled in a study of regulatory T cells in long-lasting Graves disease. Findings and limits, study-wide: Patients whose Graves' disease persisted exhibited lower TCR diversity than those newly diagnosed.

In the case of this clonotype: Its specificity is unknown.

Trimming took 5 bases from V and 3 from J; bases not matched to a gene: 2. The germline V gene has CDR1 LNHDA and CDR2 SQIVND (reference sequence). The CDR3 runs to 14 residues. Construction of TCR beta libraries relied on iRepertoire HTBI primers and on Arm-PCR targeting CDR3 regions. TCRdb reanalysed the multiplex PCR reads using MiXCR and keeps one entry per CDR3 protein. This sample yields about 560,000 distinct CDR3 sequences, of which 15% to 20% are seen a single time; approximately 12% belongs to the top ten. Time point in this sample: newly diagnosed GD, antithyroid drugs for less than 3 months. Preparation of the TCR library used RNA extracted from PBMCs. Patients met American Thyroid Association criteria for Graves' disease. This sample was shared with a second study, whose subject was T cells in Graves' hyperthyroidism and ophthalmopathy. That work states: Most thyroid-expanded clonotypes above 0.001 were also found in blood.

This receptor was obtained from a man aged 18 to 30 with Graves disease. Sequences were derived from peripheral blood mononuclear cells (PBMCs), sampled at new diagnosis, from a patient treated with antithyroid drugs. This chain uses TRBV19 with TRBJ1-1, with TRBD1 matching 11 bases. The CDR3 sequence: CASSRGQGDTEAFF. The CDR3 nucleotides are TGTGCCAGTAGTCGGGGACAGGGGGACACTGAAGCTTTCTTT.